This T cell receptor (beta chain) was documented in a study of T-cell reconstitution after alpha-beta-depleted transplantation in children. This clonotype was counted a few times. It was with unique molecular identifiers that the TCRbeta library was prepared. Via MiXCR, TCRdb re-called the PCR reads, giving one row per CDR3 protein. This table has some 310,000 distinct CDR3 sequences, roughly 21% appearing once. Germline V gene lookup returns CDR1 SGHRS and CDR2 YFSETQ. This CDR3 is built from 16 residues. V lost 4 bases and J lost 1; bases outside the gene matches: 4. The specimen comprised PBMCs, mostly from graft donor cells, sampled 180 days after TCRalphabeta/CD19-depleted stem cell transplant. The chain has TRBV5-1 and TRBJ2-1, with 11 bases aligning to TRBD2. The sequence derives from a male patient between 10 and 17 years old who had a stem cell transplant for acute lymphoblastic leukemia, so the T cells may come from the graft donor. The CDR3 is CASSGGLAVSYNEQFF. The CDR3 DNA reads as TGCGCCAGCAGCGGGGGACTAGCGGTTTCCTACAATGAGCAGTTCTTC.